These 18 T cell receptor beta chains share one sample of origin, sequenced in a study of radiotherapy plus CTLA-4 blockade in lung cancer. Here immunoSEQ multiplex PCR was the method, and the copy in TCRdb shows in-frame clones only, minus some. The data hold 90,000 to 130,000 clones, with roughly four fifths observed a single time. Sequencing was performed on peripheral blood, taken from a patient treated with radiotherapy plus ipilimumab. The receptors were gathered from a human donor with non-small cell lung cancer that progressed on radiotherapy plus ipilimumab. Some clones in this sample may be carry-over from other donors' samples.

The CDR3 loop is CASSLNYGYTF. In DNA, the CDR3 is TGTGCCAGTAGCTTAAACTATGGCTACACCTTC. The rearrangement joins TRBV19 to TRBJ1-2; D is undetermined. The CDR3 runs to 11 residues. Looked up from germline, CDR1 is LNHDA and CDR2 is SQIVND (reference sequence). The V gene lost 6 bases and the J gene lost 2 bases, with 4 bases spanning the gap. Together with reference TRBV19 and TRBJ1-2, the CDR3 gives the full variable domain: DGGITQSPKYLFRKEGQNVTLSCEQNLNHDAMYWYRQDPGQGLRLIYYSQIVNDFQKGDIAEGYSVSREKKESFPLTVTSAQKNPTAFYLCASSLNYGYTFGSGTRLTVV.

The rearrangement joins TRBV4-2 to TRBJ1-6; D call uncertain. The CDR3 length is 13 residues. Germline assignment: CDR1 LGHNA and CDR2 YNFKEQ. V lost 0 bases and J 10 bases, leaving 7 bases between the germline ends. The CDR3 is CASSQETESPLHF. CDR3 nucleotide sequence: TGTGCCAGCAGCCAAGAAACCGAGTCACCCCTCCACTTT.

The chain couples TRBV2 to TRBJ1-3; D may be TRBD1 (5 bases). In germline, CDR1 is SNHLY, CDR2 FYNNEI. The V end was cut by 7 bases, the J end by 3 bases, with 7 bases between. This CDR3 has 12 residues. CDR3 protein: CASTGYGNTIYF. In DNA form, the CDR3 reads TGTGCCAGCACAGGGTATGGAAACACCATATATTTT. Using reference TRBV2 and TRBJ1-3 for the parts outside the CDR3, the full variable domain is EPEVTQTPSHQVTQMGQEVILRCVPISNHLYFYWYRQILGQKVEFLVSFYNNEISEKSEIFDDQFSVERPDGSNFTLKIRSTKLEDSAMYFCASTGYGNTIYFGEGSWLTVV.

J is TRBJ1-1 and V is TRBV11-2; D call uncertain. Germline CDR1 reads SGHAT; CDR2 reads FQNNGV. V gave up 5 bases and J gave up 3 bases, with 10 bases separating them. The CDR3 spans 13 residues. CDR3 coding DNA: TGTGCCAGCAGCCCCGAAGTATACACTGAAGCTTTCTTT. Amino acid sequence: CASSPEVYTEAFF.

The V gene is TRBV5-4, the J gene TRBJ1-1; D possibly corresponds to TRBD1 (6 bases). Germline V gene lookup returns CDR1 SGHNT and CDR2 YYREEE (reference sequence). The V end lost 1 base, the J end lost 1 base, and 14 bases lay between the germline ends. This CDR3 is built from 16 residues. Here the CDR3 reads CASSLPGAGSNTEAFF. Written as DNA, the CDR3 is TGTGCCAGCAGCTTGCCAGGGGCAGGATCGAACACTGAAGCTTTCTTT.

The CDR3: CASSLDPDRVGEQYF. DNA for the CDR3: TGCGCCAGCAGCTTGGACCCGGACAGGGTGGGAGAGCAGTACTTC. This chain connects TRBV5-1 to TRBJ2-7; TRBD1 aligns across 8 bases. Germline CDR1 and CDR2: SGHRS and YFSETQ. V lost 0 bases, J lost 7 bases, and 9 bases stayed unmatched. This CDR3 is 15 amino acids long.

The chain carries TRBV18 and TRBJ1-5; D call uncertain. The CDR3 has 14 residues. The germline V gene encodes CDR1 KGHSH and CDR2 LQKENI. V lost 2 bases to trimming and J lost 0 bases, with 5 bases between them. The CDR3 here is CASSPWDSNQPQHF. DNA of the CDR3: TGTGCCAGCTCACCATGGGATAGCAATCAGCCCCAGCATTTT.

The chain combines TRBV10-3 with TRBJ1-4, with D possibly matching TRBD1 (5 bases). From germline, CDR1 is ENHRY and CDR2 SYGVKD. V lost 6 bases and J lost 4, with 15 bases in between. The CDR3 consists of 15 residues. CDR3 DNA sequence: TGTGCCATCAGCCCCAAGTCGGGGGGTAATGAAAAACTGTTTTTT. Translation gives CAISPKSGGNEKLFF.

J is TRBJ2-1 and V is TRBV15; D unresolved. V was cut by 2 bases and J by 3 bases, with 2 bases left in between. Germline V gene sequence: CDR1 LNHNV, CDR2 YYDKDF (reference sequence). The CDR3 has 12 amino acids. CDR3 region: CATSRNYNEQFF. In DNA form, the CDR3 reads TGTGCCACCAGCAGAAACTACAATGAGCAGTTCTTC.

The rearrangement joins TRBV19 to TRBJ2-7; the D gene is possibly TRBD1 (6 bases). Looked up from germline, CDR1 is LNHDA and CDR2 is SQIVND (reference sequence). This CDR3 has 14 residues. V was shortened by 2 bases and J by 5 bases, with 13 bases between the two germline ends. The CDR3 sequence is CASSIRQGSHEQYF. The CDR3 DNA reads as TGTGCCAGTAGTATACGGCAGGGGAGCCACGAGCAGTACTTC.

Worth noting for this clone: Other nucleotide sequences in the sample specify the same CDR3. The DNA for the CDR3 is TGTGCCAGCAGTTTGAGGGGTTATGGCTACACCTTC. Translating gives CASSLRGYGYTF. The chain employs TRBV28 and TRBJ1-2, with D maybe TRBD1 (5 bases). The CDR3 has 12 residues. CDR1 is MDHEN and CDR2 is SYDVKM in the germline V gene. V was clipped by 3 bases and J by 5 bases, with 7 bases between them.

This clone was seen just once. The rearrangement joins TRBV9 to TRBJ2-7, with 9 positions matching TRBD2. The ends lost 0 bases at V and 4 bases at J; junction bases unmatched: 11. The CDR3 is made up of 17 amino acids. Germline values: CDR1 SGDLS, CDR2 YYNGEE. CDR3 DNA sequence: TGTGCCAGCAGCGTAGGTCCCGTAGAGCGGGGGGCGTACGAGCAGTACTTC. It yields the protein CASSVGPVERGAYEQYF.

The chain links TRBV9 to TRBJ1-2; TRBD1 matches at 7 bases. The CDR3 is 15 amino acids. The germline gives CDR1 SGDLS, CDR2 YYNGEE. After removal of 4 bases from V and 7 bases from J, the junction contained 13 bases not matched to a gene. CDR3 in amino acids: CASSSRQGQISGYTF. The CDR3 nucleotides are TGTGCCAGCAGCTCACGACAGGGTCAAATTTCTGGCTACACCTTC.

The chain combines TRBV28 with TRBJ1-5, with a weak D call TRBD1 (6 bases). V was shortened by 2 bases and J by 2 bases, with 10 bases between the two germline ends. From germline, CDR1 is MDHEN and CDR2 SYDVKM. This CDR3 spans 15 amino acids. CDR3 sequence (DNA): TGTGCCAGCAGTTTAGCCGCAGGGGGCAATCAGCCCCAGCATTTT. It encodes CASSLAAGGNQPQHF.

Only one count was recorded for this clone. The rearrangement uses TRBV11-1 and TRBJ1-1; D not resolved. Germline values: CDR1 SGHAT, CDR2 FQDESV (reference sequence). Trimming took off 11 bases at V and 0 bases at J, with 16 bases between the two ends. This CDR3 is built from 14 residues. The CDR3 loop is CAGTNRVMNTEAFF. The CDR3 region has the DNA TGTGCCGGCACCAATAGGGTGATGAACACTGAAGCTTTCTTT.

The chain combines TRBV5-1 with TRBJ2-7, with D tentatively TRBD1 (7 bases). Germline loops: CDR1 SGHRS, CDR2 YFSETQ. Trimming pared 4 bases from V and 6 bases from J, leaving 20 bases between. The CDR3 totals 15 residues. The CDR3 region is CASSPSRGEPSEQYF. The CDR3 nucleotides read TGCGCCAGCAGCCCGTCCAGGGGGGAGCCGAGCGAGCAGTACTTC.

As to this clone: Other DNA sequences in the same sample also yield this CDR3. V is TRBV19 and J is TRBJ1-3; 7 nucleotides match TRBD1. Unmatched junction bases numbered 2, after V lost 5 bases and J lost 4 bases. This CDR3 has 13 residues. Germline lookup yields CDR1 LNHDA and CDR2 SQIVND (reference sequence). CDR3 sequence: CASSPTGGNTIYF. The CDR3 DNA is TGTGCCAGTAGTCCGACAGGGGGAAACACCATATATTTT.

The J gene is TRBJ2-2, the V gene TRBV7-2, with 9 bases that match TRBD1. The CDR3 is 16 residues long. V was clipped by 5 bases and J by 3 bases; unmatched bases: 7. Germline CDR1 SGHTA, CDR2 FQGNSA. CDR3: CASSITGGRDTGELFF. CDR3 DNA sequence: TGTGCCAGCAGCATCACAGGGGGCAGGGACACCGGGGAGCTGTTTTTT.